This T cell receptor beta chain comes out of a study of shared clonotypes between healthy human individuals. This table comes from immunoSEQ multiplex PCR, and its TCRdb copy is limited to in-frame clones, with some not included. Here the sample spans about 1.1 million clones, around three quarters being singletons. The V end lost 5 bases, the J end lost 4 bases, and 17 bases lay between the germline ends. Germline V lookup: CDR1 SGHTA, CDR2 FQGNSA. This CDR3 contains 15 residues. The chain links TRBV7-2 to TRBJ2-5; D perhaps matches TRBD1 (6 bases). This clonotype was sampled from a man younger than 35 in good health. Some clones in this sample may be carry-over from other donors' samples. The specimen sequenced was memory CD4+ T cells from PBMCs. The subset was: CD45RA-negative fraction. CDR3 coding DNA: TGTGCCAGCAGCCCGACCGGACAGTGGGTAGAGACCCAGTACTTC. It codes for CASSPTGQWVETQYF.